A selection of T cell receptor beta chains follows, all from one sample in a study of regulatory T cells in long-lasting Graves disease. TCRdb passed the multiplex PCR reads through MiXCR, listing each CDR3 protein once. The sample yields some 400,000 distinct CDR3 sequences, approximately 15% seen once. The data also belong to a second study, concerning T cells in Graves' hyperthyroidism and ophthalmopathy.

This material consisted of peripheral blood mononuclear cells (PBMCs), taken at new diagnosis, from a patient treated with antithyroid drugs. The receptors were gathered from a woman under 40 with Graves disease. Both conserved end residues are part of each CDR3. The D gene is left open where the match is weak. Only part of the rows carry a size: once, few, many, or a class if the clone is expanded.

cdr3_nt cdr3_aa j_call cdr3_length v_call clone_size d_call
TGTGCCAGCACGCGGGGGGGTGGAGGCAATCAGCCCCAGCATTTT CASTRGGGGNQPQHF TRBJ1-5 15 TRBV28 many NA
TGCGCCAGCGGGACAGTCTACAATGAGCAGTTCTTC CASGTVYNEQFF TRBJ2-1 12 TRBV10-2 once TRBD1
TGCGCCAGCAGCTTGGAGGCCACCTCCTACGAGCAGTACTTC CASSLEATSYEQYF TRBJ2-7 14 TRBV5-1 many NA
TGCGCCAGCAGCCCCCAGTGGGCCGATACGCAGTATTTT CASSPQWADTQYF TRBJ2-3 13 TRBV5-1 many NA
TGTGCCAGCAGCTTAGGCGGGGGCGAGCAGTACTTC CASSLGGGEQYF TRBJ2-7 12 TRBV12-3/TRBV12-4 many TRBD2
TGCAGTGCTACTTCCTACAATGAGCAGTTCTTC CSATSYNEQFF TRBJ2-1 11 TRBV20-1 many NA
TGCGCCAGCAGCTTGCGTCTCGCCTCTAGCGGGATAGCCAAAAACATTCAGTACTTC CASSLRLASSGIAKNIQYF TRBJ2-4 19 TRBV5-1 many TRBD2
TGCGCCAGCAGTGCGCGGGTAGGACGGAGTGAGCAGTTCTTC CASSARVGRSEQFF TRBJ2-1 14 TRBV10-2 NA NA
TGTGCCAGCAGCTTGGCGGGACTAGCCGACAATGAGCAGTTCTTC CASSLAGLADNEQFF TRBJ2-1 15 TRBV11-3 many TRBD2
TGCAGTGCTAGAGATTCAGGGCTAGGCTCCTACGAGCAGTACTTC CSARDSGLGSYEQYF TRBJ2-7 15 TRBV20-1 many NA
TGTGCCAGCAGTGCCATCCCATCTGGGGCCAACGTCCTGACTTTC CASSAIPSGANVLTF TRBJ2-6 15 TRBV6-2/TRBV6-3 few NA
TGTGCCAGCAGCTTAGATGGACGGATTACCTCCTTTTCACCCCTCCACTTT CASSLDGRITSFSPLHF TRBJ1-6 17 TRBV7-9 many NA
TGTGCCAGCAGCTTAAAAGGGACACTTAACACCGGGGAGCTGTTTTTT CASSLKGTLNTGELFF TRBJ2-2 16 TRBV7-2 many NA
TGTGCCAGCAGTTCCACGGGACAGCCTCACTACGAGCAGTACTTC CASSSTGQPHYEQYF TRBJ2-7 15 TRBV28 many TRBD1
TGTGCCAGCAGCACCACCCTCGGGCCACAAGGGAATGAAAAACTGTTTTTT CASSTTLGPQGNEKLFF TRBJ1-4 17 TRBV7-8 NA NA
TGTGCCAGCAGTTTTATTCCCGGAGGGGAGCTGTTTTTT CASSFIPGGELFF TRBJ2-2 13 TRBV12-3/TRBV12-4 few NA
TGTGCCAGCAGTTTAGGAGGGGAGACCCGGTACTTC CASSLGGETRYF TRBJ2-5 12 TRBV28 NA NA
TGTGCCAGCAGCTTGGATCTAGATACGCAGTATTTT CASSLDLDTQYF TRBJ2-3 12 TRBV5-6 NA NA
TGTGCCAGCAGTGTCGGGTTCCAAGAGACCCAGTACTTC CASSVGFQETQYF TRBJ2-5 13 TRBV2 many NA
TGTGCCAGCAGCTCTACGGGACAGGACACAGATACGCAGTATTTT CASSSTGQDTDTQYF TRBJ2-3 15 TRBV11-2 many TRBD1
TGTGCCAGCAGCCGTCTAGCGGGGAGCACAGATACGCAGTATTTT CASSRLAGSTDTQYF TRBJ2-3 15 TRBV12-3/TRBV12-4 many TRBD2
TGTGCCAGCTCACCACGGGAACAAGAAAAACTGTTTTTT CASSPREQEKLFF TRBJ1-4 13 TRBV18 many NA
TGCGCCAGCAGTGAAGTTGGGTCGGCTGAAGCTTTCTTT CASSEVGSAEAFF TRBJ1-1 13 TRBV10-1 many NA
TGTGCCAGCAGCGAGGCGTACGGGAGCAATCAGCCCCAGCATTTT CASSEAYGSNQPQHF TRBJ1-5 15 TRBV6-1 once NA
TGCAGCGGCACAGGGGGCAGGGGGTACACTGAAGCTTTCTTT CSGTGGRGYTEAFF TRBJ1-1 14 TRBV29-1 many TRBD1
TGTGCCAGCAGTTACTCGATTCTAGCGGGGGCCGGGGAGCTGTTTTTT CASSYSILAGAGELFF TRBJ2-2 16 TRBV6-5 few TRBD2
TGTGCCAGCAGGCCACTAGAAATGGCAGATACGCAGTATTTT CASRPLEMADTQYF TRBJ2-3 14 TRBV12-3/TRBV12-4 many NA
TGCGCCAGCAGCTCCATGGCTAGCGGAAATAACAATGAGCAGTTCTTC CASSSMASGNNNEQFF TRBJ2-1 16 TRBV5-1 few TRBD2
TGTGCCAGCAGCGCCGGGACAGAAAAAGGCTATGGCTACACCTTC CASSAGTEKGYGYTF TRBJ1-2 15 TRBV9 NA TRBD1
TGTGCCAGCAGTTACTCAACTAGCGGGAGGGGGTACGAGCAGTACTTC CASSYSTSGRGYEQYF TRBJ2-7 16 TRBV6-9 NA TRBD2
TGTGCCAGCAGCTTAGGTCCCCCTGGGGTCACTGAAGCTTTCTTT CASSLGPPGVTEAFF TRBJ1-1 15 TRBV7-9 few NA
TGCGCCAGCAGTGAACGGGGGTCGGCCGAGCAGTACTTC CASSERGSAEQYF TRBJ2-7 13 TRBV10-1 few NA
TGTGCCAGCTCACCGGAAGGGGGCCCTTTTAACTATGGCTACACCTTC CASSPEGGPFNYGYTF TRBJ1-2 16 TRBV18 NA TRBD1
TGTGCCAGCAGTCAACCCTCCACAGGGTCCAATAATTCACCCCTCCACTTT CASSQPSTGSNNSPLHF TRBJ1-6 17 TRBV27 few NA
TGTGCCAGCAGTTCCCACACCGGGACAGGTCACGGGAATCAGCCCCAGCATTTT CASSSHTGTGHGNQPQHF TRBJ1-5 18 TRBV6-5 many TRBD1
TGTGCCAGCAGTTTTAGTGGCCCGGCCCCGAACACTGAAGCTTTCTTT CASSFSGPAPNTEAFF TRBJ1-1 16 TRBV28 few NA
TGTGCCAGCAGCTTAAATCCAGGTATGAACACTGAAGCTTTCTTT CASSLNPGMNTEAFF TRBJ1-1 15 TRBV7-2 many NA
TGTGCCAGTAGGAGGGAGACAGTTTCACTGGGAAAAAACATTCAGTACTTC CASRRETVSLGKNIQYF TRBJ2-4 17 TRBV19 NA NA
TGCGCCAGCAGCCAACACCCTGGGAGATCCCCGTCTAACTATGGCTACACCTTC CASSQHPGRSPSNYGYTF TRBJ1-2 18 TRBV4-1 NA NA
TGTGCCAGCAGCCCTGGAGTGGCTAGCGGGAGCACAGATACGCAGTATTTT CASSPGVASGSTDTQYF TRBJ2-3 17 TRBV5-6 many TRBD2
TGCAGCGCCGGGCAAGGCGGTAACTACAATGAGCAGTTCTTC CSAGQGGNYNEQFF TRBJ2-1 14 TRBV29-1 NA NA
TGTGCCAGCGGCGGTCGGGCTAGCGGGACTATTGAGCAGTTCTTC CASGGRASGTIEQFF TRBJ2-1 15 TRBV5-4 NA TRBD2
TGTGCCAGCAGCGAGACTAGCGGGAGTGGCGGGGAGCTGTTTTTT CASSETSGSGGELFF TRBJ2-2 15 TRBV9 few TRBD2
TGTGCCAGCAGTGAATATACGGGGAACACTGAAGCTTTCTTT CASSEYTGNTEAFF TRBJ1-1 14 TRBV25-1 NA NA
TGTGCCTGGGGGACAGGGAGGGATCAGCCCCAGCATTTT CAWGTGRDQPQHF TRBJ1-5 13 TRBV30 NA TRBD1